This entry features one T cell receptor beta chain sequence. A single base separates this from a much larger clone, so it may be a read error. Production of TCR beta cDNA used roughly 500 ng total RNA together with a constant-region primer. Each TCR beta library was derived from three nested multiplex PCR rounds that employed slightly modified ARM-PCR. The first two PCR rounds used TRBV1-TRBV30 forward primers with a C-beta reverse primer, about 10 cycles each. Via MiXCR, TCRdb re-called the multiplex PCR reads, giving one row per CDR3 protein. There are fewer than 350,000 distinct CDR3 sequences in the sample; 65% occur only once, and approximately 9% lies in the top ten. Germline DNA was also extracted, and blood RNA derived from unsorted whole blood. These data belong to a study of tumor-infiltrating lymphocytes in primary liver carcinoma. Germline V CDR1 and CDR2: WNHNN, SYGVQD (reference sequence). The CDR3 contains 17 residues. The V segment lost 2 bases and the J segment 3 bases; nucleotides outside the gene matches: 7.

Sequenced input: peripheral blood. The sequence derives from a man aged 35-49 years with primary liver carcinoma and hepatitis B virus infection. This rearrangement joins TRBV10-1 to TRBJ2-7, with TRBD2 matching over 13 bases. The CDR3: CASSEGLAGDPYYEQYF. As DNA, the CDR3 is TGCGCCAGCAGTGAGGGACTAGCGGGGGACCCCTACTACGAGCAGTACTTC.